Included here is one T cell receptor (beta chain) sequence, with context. Its antigen is currently not known. No base quality information exists; no much larger clone differs at one position. Reading the label with the study, this specimen's time point is: persistent/refractory GD, antithyroid drugs over 5 years with positive TRAb. For both TCR sequencing and RNA sequencing, RNA was extracted from PBMCs using TRIzol. Graves' disease was diagnosed according to American Thyroid Association guidelines. Patients were recruited from an endocrinology department in Xi'an, China. Each patient gave about 10 milliliters of peripheral blood, collected in an EDTA anticoagulant tube. Ficoll Paque Plus density gradient separation was used to isolate PBMCs, and no further T cell sorting was done. RNA quality was checked with an Agilent 2100 Bioanalyzer and agarose gel, and concentration with a NanoDrop 2000. The CDR1 and CDR2 encoded by the germline V gene (reference sequence) are DFQATT and SNEGSKA. Spanning cysteine to phenylalanine, the CDR3 consists of 15 amino acids. Only the CDR3 part of the read is kept: 45 bases, read in frame from the first base. Trimming removed 8 bases from V and 4 bases from J, leaving 23 bases between the germline ends.

The source of the sample is a study of regulatory T cells in long-lasting Graves disease (dated by TCRdb to about 2021). Background on the whole study: To count as having persistent Graves' disease, a patient had to have received antithyroid drug treatment for over 5 years with TSH receptor autoantibodies remaining persistently positive. Antithyroid drugs had been taken for ten to twelve years on average by persistent Graves' disease patients in the clinical cohort. A total of 33 samples were covered by TCR sequencing, comprising roughly 13 persistent and approximately 20 newly diagnosed Graves' disease patients. Peripheral blood TCR sequencing and RNA sequencing compared persistent Graves' disease patients with newly diagnosed Graves' disease patients. The study was conducted in China and was registered as a clinical trial.

Results and caveats for the whole study, not just this receptor: Because the primary lesion, thyroid tissue, could not be accessed, the study looked at peripheral blood alone. The authors noted that the small sample size was a limitation that may lower accuracy. Only the TCR beta chain was sequenced and analyzed. Persistent patients shared more public clonotypes among themselves (around 3,000) than newly diagnosed patients did (more than 950). Persistent disease showed preferential use of TRBV28, TRBJ1-2 and TRBJ2-5, whereas newly diagnosed disease favored TRBV20-1 and TRBJ2-1. Lower TCR Shannon entropy and fewer highly expanded clones were observed in persistent Graves' disease patients than in newly diagnosed patients, which suggested clonal expansion.

The library was produced with multiplex PCR. TCRdb shows the sequencer as Illumina HiSeq 4000. TCR beta libraries were built with iRepertoire HTBI primers and Arm-PCR amplification of CDR3 regions. Before sequencing, the PCR products went through gel purification. Processing in the source paper ran as follows. A total of 62 TRBV and under 15 TRBJ segments were identified across samples and were used for gene usage analysis of CDR3 amino acid clonotypes. COPE and FqMerger were used to merge filtered high-quality paired reads into contigs. Contigs were aligned with BLAST to IMGT TRBV, TRBD and TRBJ reference genes, and CDR3 was defined per IMGT. Any clonotype with a frequency above 0.1% was classified as a highly expanded clone. Shannon entropy was used to measure repertoire diversity, and the Gini coefficient was used to measure V-J evenness. A clonotype found in more than one individual was treated as public. Using fastp trimming at Q25 and MiXCR clonotype assembly, TCRdb reanalyzed the public sequencing data and kept in-frame beta chains. For every CDR3 protein sequence, its rows merge into one entry that carries the most common genes and DNA. None of the V and J calls come from the authors' own analysis; TCRdb made them. The sample table holds a few hundred thousand distinct CDR3 sequences, of which about 20% were seen once. Roughly 13% of the sample is held by the ten biggest clonotypes.

The sequence was collected from a female donor with Graves disease. The specimen was peripheral blood mononuclear cells (PBMCs), collected when the disease was refractory, from a patient treated with antithyroid drugs. The chain was built from TRBV20-1 and TRBJ1-1; TRBD1 is perhaps the D gene, given 6 matching bases. The encoded CDR3 is CSPYPGSGVPTEAFF. The DNA is as follows: TGCAGTCCTTACCCCGGATCAGGGGTTCCCACTGAAGCTTTCTTT.